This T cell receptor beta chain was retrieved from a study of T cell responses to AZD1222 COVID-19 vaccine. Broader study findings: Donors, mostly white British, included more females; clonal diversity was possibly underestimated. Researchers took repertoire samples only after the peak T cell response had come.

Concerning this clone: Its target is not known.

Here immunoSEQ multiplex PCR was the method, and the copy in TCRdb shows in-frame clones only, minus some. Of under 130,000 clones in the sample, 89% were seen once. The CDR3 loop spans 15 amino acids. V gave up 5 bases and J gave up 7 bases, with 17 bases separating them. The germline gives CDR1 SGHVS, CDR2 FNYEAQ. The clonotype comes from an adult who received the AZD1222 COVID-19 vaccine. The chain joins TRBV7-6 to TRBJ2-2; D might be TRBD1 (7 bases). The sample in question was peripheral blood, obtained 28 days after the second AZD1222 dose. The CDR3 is CASSPRQGGGGELFF. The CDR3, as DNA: TGTGCCAGCAGCCCCCGCCAGGGGGGTGGCGGGGAGCTGTTTTTT.